Included here is one TCR beta chain sequence, with context. V lost 10 bases and J lost 1, with 23 bases in between. The CDR3 has 17 amino acids. Germline-derived CDR1 and CDR2 are LNHDA and SQIVND (reference sequence). This entry belongs to a study of blood T cells in healthy people across ages. Primed by a sample-barcoded 5' primer and a J-beta primer mix, a second PCR proceeded for 7 to 11 cycles. TCRdb re-analysed the 5' RACE reads in MiXCR, keeping a single row per CDR3 protein. The sample carries fewer than 800,000 distinct CDR3 sequences, 20% to 30% recorded once. These same records also appear under a second study, on T cells of mothers and their children.

This TCR derives from a boy younger than 18 in good health. Material: blood. The chain employs TRBV19 and TRBJ2-1, with D maybe TRBD2 (5 bases). The CDR3 DNA sequence: TGTGCCACAAGCGGTGGACCCGACTTCTTTTCCTACAATGAGCAGTTCTTC. It codes for CATSGGPDFFSYNEQFF.